The present T cell receptor beta chain was sequenced within a study of blood T cell repertoires in COVID-19. Looking at the study overall: Nucleic acid was either cDNA or gDNA, and it came from T cells, B-cell-depleted T cells, or PBMCs.

This clone was detected a few times. Authors' processing steps: The assay estimated nucleated cells by amplifying reference gene primers. Sequencing used immunoSEQ multiplex PCR; TCRdb keeps in-frame clones, though not all of them. V and J calls and clone size are as listed in that table; D and trimming were resolved from the DNA. The sample includes some 68,000 clones, roughly nine tenths of them seen just once. This TCR was sampled from a man aged 50 to 59 with active COVID-19. Sample: peripheral blood.

This CDR3 is CASTLVGGTGWEEQYF. The CDR3 region has the DNA TGTGCCAGCACCCTAGTTGGCGGGACAGGGTGGGAGGAGCAGTACTTC. The chain uses TRBV11-2 and TRBJ2-7, with 9 nucleotides matching TRBD1. Germline V gives CDR1 SGHAT, CDR2 FQNNGV. Trimming at V came to 7 bases and at J to 7 bases, leaving 17 bases not matched to a gene. The CDR3 is 16 amino acids.